The 22 T cell receptor beta chains below were found in one sample sequenced in a study of CD8+ T cells in alopecia areata. After isolation, RNA underwent reverse transcription to generate cDNA as the sequencing template. This table comes from immunoSEQ multiplex PCR, and its TCRdb copy is limited to in-frame clones, with some not included. The sample shows fewer than 350,000 clones, roughly 64% of them seen only once. The treatment denotes: oral pan-JAK inhibitor, 5-10 mg twice daily. Sequencing was performed on CD4+ T cells sorted from blood, taken at week 24, from a patient treated with tofacitinib. The receptors come from a human donor with alopecia areata.

The CDR3, as DNA: TGCGCCAGCAGCCAAGCGCTAGCGGGGGTCCTCACCGGGGAGCTGTTTTTT. Its protein product is CASSQALAGVLTGELFF. This chain uses TRBV4-1 with TRBJ2-2, with TRBD2 matching over 10 bases. The CDR3 runs 17 residues. Germline values: CDR1 MGHRA, CDR2 YSYEKL. V shed 1 base and J 4 bases; nucleotides not matched to a gene: 6.

The V gene is TRBV30, the J gene TRBJ1-5; no definite D call. V lost 0 bases, J lost 4 bases, and 16 bases lay in between. CDR3 length equals 16 residues. Germline V CDR1 and CDR2: GTSNPN, SVGIG (reference sequence). The CDR3 region is CAWSVRLGRENQPQHF. CDR3 coding DNA: TGTGCCTGGAGTGTCAGGTTAGGGAGGGAGAATCAGCCCCAGCATTTT.

V usage is TRBV5-4 and J usage is TRBJ2-7; D perhaps matches TRBD1 (5 bases). The CDR3 covers 12 residues. V was clipped by 0 bases and J by 4 bases, with 5 bases between them. Germline V gene data show CDR1 as SGHNT and CDR2 as YYREEE (reference sequence). The CDR3 spells CASSLEGYEQYF. DNA of the CDR3: TGTGCCAGCAGCTTGGAGGGGTACGAGCAGTACTTC.

The gene calls are TRBV20-1 and TRBJ2-7, with D perhaps matching TRBD1 or TRBD2 (5 bases each). Germline V gene sequence: CDR1 DFQATT, CDR2 SNEGSKA (reference sequence). The CDR3 totals 11 residues. The CDR3 DNA follows: TGCAGCTCTTCCCGGGGCGACGAGCAGTACTTC. This translates into CSSSRGDEQYF.

This clone has a single count. The CDR3 sequence is CASSRDTVAYEQYF. For the CDR3, the DNA is TGTGCCAGCAGCAGGGACACGGTCGCCTACGAGCAGTACTTC. The V gene is TRBV7-9, the J gene TRBJ2-7, with D possibly TRBD1 on 6 matching bases. Germline values: CDR1 SEHNR, CDR2 FQNEAQ (reference sequence). V shed 5 bases and J shed 2 bases, with 13 bases lying between them. This CDR3 comprises 14 residues.

The chain employs TRBV5-6 and TRBJ1-2; D is ambiguous. The V and J ends lost 2 bases and 1 base respectively, with 12 bases between them. The CDR3 loop spans 15 amino acids. Per the germline V gene, CDR1 is SGHDT and CDR2 is YYEEEE. CDR3 sequence: CASSLIPTDNYGYTF. Written as DNA, the CDR3 is TGTGCCAGCAGCTTAATACCTACTGATAACTATGGCTACACCTTC.

The chain recombines TRBV18 with TRBJ2-7; D is undetermined. V was shortened by 3 bases and J by 7 bases, with 10 bases between the two germline ends. The CDR3 has 12 amino acids. The V gene's germline CDR1 is KGHSH and CDR2 LQKENI. The CDR3: CASSPSPGEQYF. CDR3 bases: TGTGCCAGCTCACCGTCCCCAGGAGAGCAGTACTTC.

V is TRBV12-5 and J is TRBJ2-4, with 9 bases identical to TRBD1. The CDR3 spans 17 residues. CDR1 and CDR2 from the germline V gene are LGHNT and FRNRAP. The V gene end was trimmed by 0 bases and the J gene end by 6 bases; junction bases not matched to a gene: 9. The CDR3 DNA follows: TGTGCTAGTGGTTTGGTAACGGGACAGGGAGGAGTAAACATTCAGTACTTC. It yields the protein CASGLVTGQGGVNIQYF.

This chain connects TRBV9 to TRBJ2-1; TRBD2 matches 8 bases. Per the germline V gene, CDR1 is SGDLS and CDR2 is YYNGEE. The CDR3 sequence is 16 residues long. The V segment lost 4 bases and the J segment 6 bases; nucleotides outside the gene matches: 12. In DNA form, the CDR3 reads TGTGCCAGCAGCCCAGCGGGGGTACCGATACGCAATGAGCAGTTCTTC. Translated: CASSPAGVPIRNEQFF.

The chain has TRBV28 and TRBJ2-2; 7 bases align to TRBD1. V dropped 8 bases and J dropped 5; count of bases not matched to a gene: 2. The CDR3 is 12 amino acids. The germline gives CDR1 MDHEN, CDR2 SYDVKM. The CDR3 sequence is CASGRGTGELFF. The CDR3 bases are TGTGCCAGCGGCAGGGGGACCGGGGAGCTGTTTTTT. Drawing the rest from reference TRBV28 and TRBJ2-2, the complete variable domain is DVKVTQSSRYLVKRTGEKVFLECVQDMDHENMFWYRQDPGLGLRLIYFSYDVKMKEKGDIPEGYSVSREKKERFSLILESASTNQTSMYLCASGRGTGELFFGEGSRLTVL.

This clone was seen more than once but under ten times. The V gene is TRBV29-1, the J gene TRBJ2-5, with TRBD2 as a possible D gene (6 bases). The CDR3 totals 12 residues. V lost 7 bases, J lost 1 base, and 10 bases lay in between. Germline assignment: CDR1 SQVTM and CDR2 ANQGSEA. CDR3 residues: CSGGALQETQYF. Written as DNA, the CDR3 is TGCAGCGGCGGGGCACTCCAAGAGACCCAGTACTTC.

The V and J genes are TRBV5-1 and TRBJ2-3; TRBD2 might be the D (6 bases). This CDR3 has 15 residues. Deletions cut 1 base from V and 4 bases from J, with 13 bases between. In germline, CDR1 is SGHRS, CDR2 YFSETQ. CDR3 region: CASSLRAGGSDTQYF. The CDR3 DNA reads as TGCGCCAGCAGCTTGAGAGCGGGCGGGTCAGATACGCAGTATTTT.

This clone was detected a few times. V and J are TRBV7-9 and TRBJ1-2; D call uncertain. The CDR3 has 11 amino acids. V lost 8 bases to trimming and J lost 2 bases, with 6 bases between them. Germline CDR1 and CDR2: SEHNR and FQNEAQ (reference sequence). Here the CDR3 reads CASGSNYGYTF. The CDR3 DNA is TGTGCCAGCGGGTCAAACTATGGCTACACCTTC.

The CDR3 DNA sequence: TGTGCCAGCAGTTACTCGAGGGATAGCAATCAGCCCCAGCATTTT. It translates to CASSYSRDSNQPQHF. The J gene is TRBJ1-5, the V gene TRBV6-5; D uncertain. V lost 0 bases, J lost 0 bases, and 6 bases lay in between. This CDR3 has 15 residues. Germline CDR1 MNHEY, CDR2 SVGAGI.

The chain joins TRBV5-1 to TRBJ2-5, with D perhaps given as TRBD1 or TRBD2 (5 bases each). The CDR3 runs to 13 residues. Germline V gene sequence: CDR1 SGHRS, CDR2 YFSETQ. V was shortened by 6 bases and J by 4 bases, with 13 bases between the two germline ends. The CDR3: CASTTGRGETQYF. The CDR3 DNA sequence: TGCGCCAGCACCACGGGACGGGGAGAGACCCAGTACTTC.

In this sample, this clone turned up a few times. The CDR3 protein is CSVTNVGAETQYF. In DNA form, the CDR3 reads TGCAGCGTTACTAACGTGGGGGCCGAGACCCAGTACTTC. The rearrangement uses TRBV29-1 and TRBJ2-5, with D perhaps TRBD1 (6 bases). The CDR3 spans 13 residues. Trimming cost V 5 bases and J 5 bases, with 15 bases left between them. CDR1 is SQVTM, CDR2 ANQGSEA, per germline. Combining the CDR3 with reference TRBV29-1 and TRBJ2-5 gives the whole variable domain SAVISQKPSRDICQRGTSLTIQCQVDSQVTMMFWYRQQPGQSLTLIATANQGSEATYESGFVIDKFPISRPNLTFSTLTVSNMSPEDSSIYLCSVTNVGAETQYFGPGTRLLVL.

V is TRBV5-6 and J is TRBJ1-3; 7 nucleotides agree with TRBD1. The CDR3 consists of 16 residues. CDR1 and CDR2 from the germline V gene are SGHDT and YYEEEE. V lost 1 base and J lost 0; bases outside the gene matches: 4. CDR3 protein: CASSLRGQSSGNTIYF. CDR3 sequence (DNA): TGTGCCAGCAGCTTGCGGGGACAGAGCTCTGGAAACACCATATATTTT. The complete variable domain, with remaining parts taken from reference TRBV5-6 and TRBJ1-3, reads DAGVTQSPTHLIKTRGQQVTLRCSPKSGHDTVSWYQQALGQGPQFIFQYYEEEERQRGNFPDRFSGHQFPNYSSELNVNALLLGDSALYLCASSLRGQSSGNTIYFGEGSWLTVV.

The sample holds a few counts of this clone. The rearrangement uses TRBV11-1 and TRBJ2-6, with 7 bases lining up with TRBD1. The V gene's germline CDR1 is SGHAT and CDR2 FQDESV (reference sequence). The V gene end was trimmed by 5 bases and the J gene end by 0 bases; junction bases not matched to a gene: 13. The CDR3 runs 19 residues. CDR3 sequence (DNA): TGTGCCAGCAGCCTTACCCGACAGGGTTCCCGCTCTGGGGCCAACGTCCTGACTTTC. Translating gives CASSLTRQGSRSGANVLTF.

On this clone itself: Germline is not matched at one junction end, which may reflect a read error. CDR3 in DNA: TGTGCCAGCACCCAAGAGACAGATACGCAGTATTTT. Translation gives CASTQETDTQYF. The chain joins TRBV14 to TRBJ2-3, with D uncertain. CDR1 SGHDN and CDR2 FVKESK come from the germline V gene. The CDR3 spans 12 residues.

This chain connects TRBV30 to TRBJ1-3; TRBD1 aligns across 7 bases. This CDR3 has 14 amino acids. The trim removed 5 bases at V and 5 bases at J, leaving 9 bases unmatched. Germline V gene sequence: CDR1 GTSNPN, CDR2 SVGIG (reference sequence). The CDR3 DNA follows: TGTGCCTGGGGCGGCGCGACAGGGAGAAACACCATATATTTT. Amino acids: CAWGGATGRNTIYF.

The chain joins TRBV15 to TRBJ2-5, with 9 bases fitting TRBD2. The V gene end was trimmed by 1 base and the J gene end by 0 bases; junction bases not matched to a gene: 15. This CDR3 has 20 amino acids. The germline V gene has CDR1 LNHNV and CDR2 YYDKDF (reference sequence). DNA of the CDR3: TGTGCCACCAGCAGAGGGCTCTACTTCCGGACTAGCGCAAACCAAGAGACCCAGTACTTC. This translates into CATSRGLYFRTSANQETQYF.

Only a few counts were recorded for this clone. The chain recombines TRBV30 with TRBJ1-1, with D possibly TRBD1 on 6 matching bases. Germline CDR1 reads GTSNPN; CDR2 reads SVGIG (reference sequence). The CDR3 extends over 15 amino acids. The V and J ends lost 2 bases and 2 bases respectively, with 15 bases between them. The CDR3 here is CAWSSPGAQNTEAFF. The CDR3 DNA reads TGTGCCTGGAGTTCGCCAGGGGCCCAAAACACTGAAGCTTTCTTT.